The 24 T cell receptor beta chains listed next were all sequenced from one sample in a study of CD8+ T cells in alopecia areata. RNA was extracted and reverse transcribed into cDNA as the sequencing template. Data came from immunoSEQ multiplex PCR; TCRdb stores just in-frame clones and leaves some out. The sample carries about 200,000 clones, more than 45% recorded once. Sequenced here: CD4+ T cells sorted from blood, sampled at week 0. The receptors shown here come from a human donor with alopecia areata.

The chain has TRBV29-1 and TRBJ1-1; D might be TRBD1 (5 bases). This CDR3 has 12 residues. Germline V gene sequence: CDR1 SQVTM, CDR2 ANQGSEA. Trimming pared 6 bases from V and 1 base from J, leaving 9 bases between. CDR3 sequence (DNA): TGCAGCGTCTCAGGGAAGAACACTGAAGCTTTCTTT. Amino acid sequence: CSVSGKNTEAFF.

The V call is TRBV30, the J call TRBJ2-7, with TRBD2 identical over 8 bases. The CDR3 runs 14 residues. The V gene end was trimmed by 3 bases and the J gene end by 6 bases; junction bases not matched to a gene: 10. Germline loops: CDR1 GTSNPN, CDR2 SVGIG (reference sequence). The CDR3 region is CAWSPGTRAGEQYF. CDR3 sequence (DNA): TGTGCCTGGAGCCCCGGGACTAGGGCGGGCGAGCAGTACTTC. The complete variable domain, with remaining parts taken from reference TRBV30 and TRBJ2-7, reads SQTIHQWPATLVQPVGSPLSLECTVEGTSNPNLYWYRQAAGRGLQLLFYSVGIGQISSEVPQNLSASRPQDRQFILSSKKLLLSDSGFYLCAWSPGTRAGEQYFGPGTRLTVT.

The V and J genes are TRBV5-5 and TRBJ2-7, with D hard to call. The CDR3 loop spans 13 amino acids. Trimming pared 0 bases from V and 2 bases from J, leaving 6 bases between. Germline assignment: CDR1 SGHKS and CDR2 YYEKEE (reference sequence). CDR3 in DNA: TGTGCCAGCAGCTTGGAGCTAGCCTACGAGCAGTACTTC. Protein sequence: CASSLELAYEQYF.

Of note for this clone: Distinct nucleotide sequences in the sample also encode this CDR3. This chain joins TRBV30 and TRBJ1-1; D is ambiguous. Trimming stripped 0 bases from V and 0 bases from J, with 5 bases between. CDR1 and CDR2 (germline): GTSNPN, SVGIG (reference sequence). The CDR3 runs to 13 residues. In DNA, the CDR3 is TGTGCCTGGAGTGTACTAATGAACACTGAAGCTTTCTTT. This translates into CAWSVLMNTEAFF.

This sequence joins TRBV4-1 and TRBJ2-3; TRBD1 aligns across 8 bases. Per germline, CDR1 MGHRA and CDR2 YSYEKL. J gave up 4 bases and V 1 base, and 10 bases lay outside the gene matches. The CDR3 length is 17 residues. The CDR3 sequence: CASSQVTGGKLSDTQYF. The DNA for the CDR3 is TGCGCCAGCAGCCAAGTAACAGGGGGAAAGCTCTCAGATACGCAGTATTTT.

This clone has a handful of counts. The chain couples TRBV6-5 to TRBJ1-1, with D uncertain. The CDR3 loop spans 15 amino acids. The V and J ends lost 4 bases and 4 bases respectively, with 16 bases between them. The germline gives CDR1 MNHEY, CDR2 SVGAGI. The DNA for the CDR3 is TGTGCCAGCAGTTCCAACCGGGTCGGGGTCACTGAAGCTTTCTTT. Its protein is CASSSNRVGVTEAFF.

V usage is TRBV19 and J usage is TRBJ1-6; the D gene is possibly TRBD1 (5 bases). Trimming stripped 9 bases from V and 0 bases from J, with 18 bases between. Per germline, CDR1 LNHDA and CDR2 SQIVND (reference sequence). The CDR3 has 17 residues. The CDR3 DNA reads TGTGCCAGCACACCGGACAACCTGAGCTCCTATAATTCACCCCTCCACTTT. Translated, it gives CASTPDNLSSYNSPLHF.

The J gene is TRBJ1-1, the V gene TRBV11-2; 7 bases are shared with TRBD1. The CDR3 consists of 13 residues. Germline V gene sequence: CDR1 SGHAT, CDR2 FQNNGV. With V trimmed by 4 bases and J by 4 bases, 3 bases remained unmatched. CDR3 sequence (DNA): TGTGCCAGCAGCTCCACAGGGGTCACTGAAGCTTTCTTT. Residues: CASSSTGVTEAFF. The variable domain in full, with the rest retrieved from reference TRBV11-2 and TRBJ1-1, is EAGVAQSPRYKIIEKRQSVAFWCNPISGHATLYWYQQILGQGPKLLIQFQNNGVVDDSQLPKDRFSAERLKGVDSTLKIQPAKLEDSAVYLCASSSTGVTEAFFGQGTRLTVV.

This clone was detected a few times. Within the sample, other DNA sequences also encode this same CDR3. The chain is built from TRBV30 and TRBJ1-2; D perhaps matches TRBD1 (5 bases). The CDR3 totals 13 residues. Germline CDR1 and CDR2: GTSNPN and SVGIG (reference sequence). Trimming removed 0 bases at V and 6 bases at J, with 11 bases between. CDR3 amino acids: CAWSVGQGNGYTF. In DNA form, the CDR3 reads TGTGCCTGGAGTGTGGGGCAGGGTAATGGCTACACCTTC.

The genes are TRBV9 and TRBJ2-5, with TRBD1 as a possible D gene (6 bases). The CDR3 covers 19 residues. Trimming removed 4 bases at V and 0 bases at J, with 25 bases between. The V gene's germline CDR1 is SGDLS and CDR2 YYNGEE. Here the CDR3 DNA reads TGTGCCAGCAGCCCCCGTGGCAGGGGCCAGTTTTGGTACCAAGAGACCCAGTACTTC. The encoded protein is CASSPRGRGQFWYQETQYF.

This clone was seen only once. V gene TRBV30 combines with J gene TRBJ1-4; D not resolved. Trimming stripped 5 bases from V and 3 bases from J, with 13 bases between. In germline, CDR1 is GTSNPN, CDR2 SVGIG (reference sequence). This CDR3 region has 14 residues. The CDR3 DNA reads TGTGCCTGGGGTGCACGCCCACCTAATGAAAAACTGTTTTTT. Its protein is CAWGARPPNEKLFF.

With regard to this clone: The sample has other DNA sequences that encode this CDR3 too. The rearrangement uses TRBV5-1 and TRBJ1-2; TRBD1 matches 9 bases. This CDR3 has 14 residues. The trim removed 4 bases at V and 4 bases at J, leaving 5 bases unmatched. CDR1 is SGHRS and CDR2 is YFSETQ in the germline V gene. Written as DNA, the CDR3 is TGCGCCAGCAGCCTGGGACAGGGCTTCTATGGCTACACCTTC. It specifies CASSLGQGFYGYTF.

This clone was observed a handful of times. This chain uses TRBV5-6 with TRBJ1-2; D gene uncertain. The germline V and J ends were trimmed by 1 base and 8 bases, with 9 bases remaining between them. Germline V CDR1 and CDR2: SGHDT, YYEEEE. This CDR3 is 12 amino acids long. CDR3 DNA: TGTGCCAGCAGCTTGCGAGGGCGCGGCTACACCTTC. Translated, it gives CASSLRGRGYTF.

V is TRBV29-1 and J is TRBJ2-7, with 7 bases that match TRBD1. This CDR3 region has 14 residues. Germline CDR1 SQVTM, CDR2 ANQGSEA. V trimming: 6 bases; J trimming: 6 bases; junction bases outside the gene matches: 14. CDR3 DNA: TGCAGCGTGCCATCTGTGAGGGGGCTGGGCGAGCAGTACTTC. Protein sequence: CSVPSVRGLGEQYF.

The chain joins TRBV9 to TRBJ2-1; 7 bases match TRBD2. Trimming cost V 0 bases and J 1 base; bases outside gene matches: 4. Germline V gives CDR1 SGDLS, CDR2 YYNGEE. The CDR3 is 16 amino acids. The CDR3 is CASSVGAGPSYNEQFF. In nucleotides, the CDR3 is TGTGCCAGCAGCGTAGGAGCGGGGCCTTCCTACAATGAGCAGTTCTTC.

This clone was detected a few times. The chain uses TRBV19 and TRBJ1-5, with a weak D call TRBD1 (6 bases). V lost 4 bases and J 0 bases, leaving 10 bases between the germline ends. CDR1 is LNHDA, CDR2 SQIVND, per germline (reference sequence). The CDR3 consists of 15 residues. This CDR3 is CASSTTGSSNQPQHF. The CDR3 coding sequence is TGTGCCAGTAGTACGACAGGTAGTAGCAATCAGCCCCAGCATTTT. Combining the CDR3 with reference TRBV19 and TRBJ1-5 gives the whole variable domain DGGITQSPKYLFRKEGQNVTLSCEQNLNHDAMYWYRQDPGQGLRLIYYSQIVNDFQKGDIAEGYSVSREKKESFPLTVTSAQKNPTAFYLCASSTTGSSNQPQHFGDGTRLSIL.

The chain is built from TRBV7-2 and TRBJ1-2; possibly TRBD1 for D (6 bases). V shed 6 bases and J shed 6 bases, with 17 bases lying between them. CDR3 length: 14 amino acids. Germline V gene sequence: CDR1 SGHTA, CDR2 FQGNSA. CDR3: CASRPTGFRDGYTF. The CDR3 DNA follows: TGTGCCAGCAGACCTACAGGGTTCCGGGATGGCTACACCTTC.

The table lists this clone with a count of one. J is TRBJ1-5 and V is TRBV7-3; no firm D call. Germline assignment: CDR1 SGHTA and CDR2 FQGTGA. CDR3 size: 15 residues. V was cut by 6 bases and J by 0 bases, with 12 bases left in between. CDR3 residues: CASRVGIGSNQPQHF. CDR3 in DNA: TGTGCCAGCAGGGTAGGCATTGGTAGCAATCAGCCCCAGCATTTT.

This clone showed up just once. The J gene is TRBJ1-4, the V gene TRBV5-1, with 8 bases lining up with TRBD1. CDR1 and CDR2 (germline): SGHRS, YFSETQ. J was trimmed by 5 bases and V by 7 bases; bases with no gene match: 7. The CDR3 spans 14 residues. DNA for the CDR3: TGCGCCAGCGGGCAAGGGACAGGCAATGAAAAACTGTTTTTT. Its translation is CASGQGTGNEKLFF.

The chain couples TRBV4-1 to TRBJ2-6, with TRBD2 identical over 7 bases. V dropped 3 bases and J dropped 0; count of bases not matched to a gene: 8. Germline V gives CDR1 MGHRA, CDR2 YSYEKL. The CDR3 totals 18 residues. CDR3 sequence (DNA): TGCGCCAGCAGCCACCGACTAGCTTTTTCCTCTGGGGCCAACGTCCTGACTTTC. Translation gives CASSHRLAFSSGANVLTF.

V usage is TRBV5-6 and J usage is TRBJ2-2, with a possible D match to TRBD2 (5 bases). V lost 1 base and J 0 bases, leaving 13 bases between the germline ends. In germline, CDR1 is SGHDT, CDR2 YYEEEE. The CDR3 spans 17 residues. The CDR3 loop reads CASSLFWERTNTGELFF. The CDR3 coding sequence is TGTGCCAGCAGCTTGTTTTGGGAGCGAACGAACACCGGGGAGCTGTTTTTT.

J is TRBJ2-1 and V is TRBV6-5, with D unresolved. The CDR3 extends over 13 amino acids. Per the germline V gene, CDR1 is MNHEY and CDR2 is SVGAGI. The V end lost 5 bases, the J end lost 5 bases, and 10 bases lay between the germline ends. The CDR3: CASSVGPDNEQFF. The DNA of the CDR3 is TGTGCCAGCAGTGTCGGGCCCGACAATGAGCAGTTCTTC.

The chain employs TRBV30 and TRBJ2-2, with D perhaps matching TRBD1 (6 bases). Trimming left V 2 bases short and J 1 base short, with 11 bases between. The CDR3 has 15 residues. From germline, CDR1 is GTSNPN and CDR2 SVGIG (reference sequence). The CDR3 spells CAWSKPGQNTGELFF. CDR3 nucleotides: TGTGCCTGGAGTAAGCCGGGACAGAACACCGGGGAGCTGTTTTTT.

The table lists this clone with a few counts. This chain links TRBV11-1 with TRBJ1-4; D possibly corresponds to TRBD1 (5 bases). Germline V gene data show CDR1 as SGHAT and CDR2 as FQDESV (reference sequence). The germline V and J ends were trimmed by 2 bases and 5 bases, with 15 bases remaining between them. This CDR3 is built from 16 residues. CDR3 sequence: CASSLSSGHRNEKLFF. The CDR3, as DNA: TGTGCCAGCAGCTTATCGTCAGGACACCGAAATGAAAAACTGTTTTTT.